This record looks at one T cell receptor (beta chain) sequence and its context. There is no known antigen for this receptor. Base qualities are not recorded, but no much larger clone differs from it by a single base. The immunoSEQ Assay was used to sequence TCRbeta CDR3 regions. After extraction, genomic DNA underwent amplification by bias-controlled multiplex PCR, followed by high-throughput sequencing. The paper's processing steps were these. To quantify the absolute abundance of every unique TCRbeta CDR3 region, sequences were collapsed and filtered. T cell fraction was estimated by normalizing TCRbeta template counts to usable DNA, which was measured by amplifying reference genes present in all nucleated cells. Repertoire TCRs were annotated as SARS-CoV-2-specific by exact matching of V gene, CDR3 amino acid sequence and J gene to a known reactive TCR set. The reference SARS-CoV-2 TCR set came from MIRA and was filtered for enrichment in COVID-19-positive ImmuneCODE repertoires, removing public or cross-reactive TCRs. Drawing on the MIRA antigens, annotated TCRs were analysed further at the level of specific ORF or position within ORF. Depth was the summed frequency of annotated unique rearrangements, while breadth was defined as annotated unique rearrangements over total unique productive rearrangements. Two-sided Wilcoxon rank-sum tests were used to compare TCR breadth between groups. The immuneACCESS repertoire file appears here via TCRdb, limited to in-frame rearrangements. These files lack a portion of the clones; in checked studies, under half of the deficit traces to unresolved V genes, and the cause of the others is not known. The D gene and trimming were derived from the DNA, and the V and J assignments and clone size from that table. The sample includes about 250,000 clones, with roughly 87% observed a single time. The ten largest make up roughly 3% of the sample.

The source of the sample is a study of Ad26.COV2.S vaccination and SARS-CoV-2 variants (dated by TCRdb to 2020 to 2023). Looking at the study overall: Donors in the vaccine arm were drawn from COV1001, a phase I-IIa trial of Ad26.COV2.S in healthy adults that was multicentre, randomized, double-blind and placebo-controlled. Participants in the trial were split at random into five groups of five each, receiving low-dose or high-dose Ad26.COV2.S once or twice, or else placebo on both occasions. Ad26.COV2.S was administered intramuscularly at a dose of 5x10^10 or 1x10^11 viral particles, either as one shot or as two shots given 56 days apart. The TCR-sequenced set comprised approximately 32 samples: 19 Ad26.COV2.S vaccine recipients, 5 placebo recipients and 8 SARS-CoV-2 convalescent individuals. Sequencing of the TCRbeta repertoire served to evaluate the specificity and breadth of SARS-CoV-2-reactive T cell receptors following Ad26.COV2.S vaccination. Blinding of investigators to trial group allocation was maintained during experiments and outcome assessment.

This specimen's treatment or condition label, per the study, means: some 19 received Ad26.COV2.S at low or high dose, single or two shots; about 5 received placebo; per-sample allocation not given. Repertoires of vaccine and placebo recipients were sequenced from samples taken on day 63 after the first injection. Between 29 July and 7 August 2020, Cohort 1b enrolled 25 adults aged 18-55 years at one site in Boston, USA. Ad26.COV2.S was a replication-incompetent adenovirus type 26 vector that expressed a prefusion-stabilized SARS-CoV-2 spike protein derived from the original Wuhan strain. The V end loses 7 bases and the J end loses 7 bases, and a stretch of 20 bases separates them. The germline V gene sets CDR1 to MDHEN and CDR2 to SYDVKM. The CDR3 measures 15 amino acids from cysteine to phenylalanine. The only DNA kept is the CDR3, 45 bases in frame from the first base. The paper as a whole reports these results and caveats: It was noted by the authors that total T cell responses may have been underestimated by the TCR breadth and depth analyses. After vaccination, substantial breadth of spike-specific CD8+ and CD4+ T cell responses was reported. Comparable non-spike TCR breadth was observed between vaccine and placebo recipients, consistent with only spike being contained in the vaccine. Ad26.COV2.S recipients had higher spike-specific TCR breadth than placebo recipients (P = 0.0014). Comparing responses between vaccine doses or regimens was not something the study was powered to do.

Here the chain combines TRBV28 and TRBJ2-1; TRBD2 could be the D gene, as 6 bases match. The sample in question was peripheral blood, obtained in a trial of Ad26.COV2.S vaccine versus placebo. The receptor was derived from a person aged 18-60 years who received the Ad26.COV2.S COVID-19 vaccine or a placebo. For the CDR3, the sequence is CASNPGWAGGNEQFF. Here is the DNA: TGTGCCAGCAACCCCGGGTGGGCTGGGGGGAATGAGCAGTTCTTC.